The clone carrying this T cell receptor beta chain has a handful of counts. Its antigen is unknown. Expressed TCRB transcripts were sequenced, since all the RNA that had been isolated was reverse transcribed. TCRdb's copy holds only in-frame clones and misses some; the assay was immunoSEQ multiplex PCR. The sample holds under 350,000 clones; about 23% are singletons and the top ten take around 0.013%. CDR3 length: 15 amino acids. V was shortened by 5 bases and J by 3 bases, with 14 bases between the two germline ends. Per the germline V gene, CDR1 is MNHNY and CDR2 is SVGAGI (reference sequence). One heparinised blood draw averaging about 120 mL was given by each donor. Sorting with CD45RO/CCR7/CD25/CD127/CD95/CD27 yielded naive, central memory, regulatory and stem-like memory CD4+ cells. The data belong to a study of beta chain features in type 1 diabetes. Study overall: All of the samples together had 107,917,701 sorted cells examined. General study points: Type 1 diabetes patients showed a moderate but significant shortening of TCRB CDR3s in all four CD4+ subsets. VDJ junctions from type 1 diabetes patients carried fewer insertions and larger deletions.

J is TRBJ1-5 and V is TRBV6-6; TRBD1 might be the D (5 bases). This TCR came from a woman in her 30s with type 1 diabetes. The sequencing input was naive CD4+ T cells from blood. CDR3 bases: TGTGCCAGCAGTCCCGCGGGGCGGATCAATCAGCCCCAGCATTTT. It specifies CASSPAGRINQPQHF.